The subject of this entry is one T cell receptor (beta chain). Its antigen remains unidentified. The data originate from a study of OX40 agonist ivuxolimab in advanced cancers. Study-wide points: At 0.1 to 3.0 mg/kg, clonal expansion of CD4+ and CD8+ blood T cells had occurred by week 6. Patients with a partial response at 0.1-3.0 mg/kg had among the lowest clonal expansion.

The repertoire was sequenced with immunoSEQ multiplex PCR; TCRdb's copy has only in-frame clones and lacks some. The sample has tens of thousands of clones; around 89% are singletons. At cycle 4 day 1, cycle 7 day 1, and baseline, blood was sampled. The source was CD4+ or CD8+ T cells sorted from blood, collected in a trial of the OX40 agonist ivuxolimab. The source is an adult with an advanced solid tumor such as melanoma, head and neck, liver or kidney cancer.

The CDR3 region has the DNA TGTGCCAGCAGTGAGGGGCTACTCAAAGAGACCCAGTACTTC. It yields the protein CASSEGLLKETQYF. This chain joins TRBV2 and TRBJ2-5; tentative D call: TRBD1 (5 bases). This CDR3 comprises 14 residues. CDR1 and CDR2 (germline): SNHLY, FYNNEI. Between the trimmed V and J ends, which lost 3 bases and 3 bases, there was a span of 11 bases.